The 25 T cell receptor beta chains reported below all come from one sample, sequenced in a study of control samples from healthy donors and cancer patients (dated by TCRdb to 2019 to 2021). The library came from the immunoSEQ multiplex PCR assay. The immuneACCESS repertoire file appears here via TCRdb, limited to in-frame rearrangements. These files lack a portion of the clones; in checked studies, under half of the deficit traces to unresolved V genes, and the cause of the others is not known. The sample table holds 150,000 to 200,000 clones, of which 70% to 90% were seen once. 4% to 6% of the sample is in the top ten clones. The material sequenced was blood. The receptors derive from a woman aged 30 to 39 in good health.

The CDR3 DNA follows: TGTGCCAGCAGTGGGACTAGCGGGGGGGCAGATACGCAGTATTTT. Translated: CASSGTSGGADTQYF. The chain recombines TRBV6-4 with TRBJ2-3; 15 nucleotides agree with TRBD2. The V gene end was trimmed by 4 bases and the J gene end by 4 bases; junction bases not matched to a gene: 0. Per germline, CDR1 MRHNA and CDR2 SNTAGT. This CDR3 has 15 residues.

The CDR3 coding sequence is TGTGCCAGCTCACCGACAGCGACAGGGTTGGTTGAGACCCAGTACTTC. Its protein is CASSPTATGLVETQYF. The chain is built from TRBV18 and TRBJ2-5; 7 bases align to TRBD1. This CDR3 region has 16 residues. From germline, CDR1 is KGHSH and CDR2 LQKENI. After removal of 3 bases from V and 5 bases from J, the junction contained 12 bases not matched to a gene.

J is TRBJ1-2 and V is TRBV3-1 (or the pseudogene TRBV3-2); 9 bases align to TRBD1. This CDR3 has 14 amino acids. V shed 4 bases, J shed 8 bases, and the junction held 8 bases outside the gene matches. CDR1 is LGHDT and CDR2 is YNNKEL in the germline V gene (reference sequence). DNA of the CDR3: TGTGCCAGCAGCCCCTTACAGGGGGCGCAGGGCTACACCTTC. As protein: CASSPLQGAQGYTF.

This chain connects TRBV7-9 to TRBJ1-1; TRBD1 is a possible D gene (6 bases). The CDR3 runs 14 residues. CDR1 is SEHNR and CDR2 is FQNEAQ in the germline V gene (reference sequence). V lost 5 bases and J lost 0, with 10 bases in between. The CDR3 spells CASSQGIMNTEAFF. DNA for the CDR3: TGTGCCAGCAGCCAGGGGATTATGAACACTGAAGCTTTCTTT.

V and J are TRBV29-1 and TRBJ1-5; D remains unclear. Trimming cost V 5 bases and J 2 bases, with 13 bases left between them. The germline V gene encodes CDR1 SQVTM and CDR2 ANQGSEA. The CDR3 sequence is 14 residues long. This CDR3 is CSVTVGGGNQPQHF. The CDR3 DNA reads TGCAGCGTTACGGTCGGTGGTGGCAATCAGCCCCAGCATTTT. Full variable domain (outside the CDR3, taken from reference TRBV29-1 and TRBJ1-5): SAVISQKPSRDICQRGTSLTIQCQVDSQVTMMFWYRQQPGQSLTLIATANQGSEATYESGFVIDKFPISRPNLTFSTLTVSNMSPEDSSIYLCSVTVGGGNQPQHFGDGTRLSIL.

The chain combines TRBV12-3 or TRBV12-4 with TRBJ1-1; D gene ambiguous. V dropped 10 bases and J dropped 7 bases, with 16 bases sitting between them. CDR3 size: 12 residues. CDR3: CATLSGVNEAFF. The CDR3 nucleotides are TGTGCCACCCTCAGTGGGGTTAATGAAGCTTTCTTT.

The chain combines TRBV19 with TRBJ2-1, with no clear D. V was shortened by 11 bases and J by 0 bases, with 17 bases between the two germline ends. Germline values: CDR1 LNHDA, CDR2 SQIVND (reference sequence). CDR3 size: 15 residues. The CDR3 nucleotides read TGTGCCTTCACCCCTCCTCCTCCCTCCTACAATGAGCAGTTCTTC. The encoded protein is CAFTPPPPSYNEQFF.

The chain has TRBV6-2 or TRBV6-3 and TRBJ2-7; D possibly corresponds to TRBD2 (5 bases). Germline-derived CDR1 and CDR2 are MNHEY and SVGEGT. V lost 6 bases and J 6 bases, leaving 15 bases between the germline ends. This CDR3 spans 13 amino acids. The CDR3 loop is CASSSLAAGEQYV. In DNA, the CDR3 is TGTGCCAGCAGCTCCCTGGCGGCGGGCGAGCAGTACGTC.

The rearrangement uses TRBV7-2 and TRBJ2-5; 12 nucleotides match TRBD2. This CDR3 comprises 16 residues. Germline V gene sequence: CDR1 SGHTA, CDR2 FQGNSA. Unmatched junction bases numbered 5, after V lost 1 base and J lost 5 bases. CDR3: CASSLGLAGGQETQYF. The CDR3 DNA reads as TGTGCCAGCAGCTTAGGGCTAGCGGGGGGGCAGGAGACCCAGTACTTC. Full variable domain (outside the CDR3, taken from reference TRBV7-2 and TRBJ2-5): GAGVSQSPSNKVTEKGKDVELRCDPISGHTALYWYRQSLGQGLEFLIYFQGNSAPDKSGLPSDRFSAERTGGSVSTLTIQRTQQEDSAVYLCASSLGLAGGQETQYFGPGTRLLVL.

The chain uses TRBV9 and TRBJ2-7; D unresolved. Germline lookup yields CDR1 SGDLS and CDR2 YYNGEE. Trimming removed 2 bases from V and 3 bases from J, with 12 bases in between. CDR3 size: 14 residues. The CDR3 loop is CASSVGGIYYEQYF. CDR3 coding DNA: TGTGCCAGCAGCGTTGGTGGCATATACTACGAGCAGTACTTC.

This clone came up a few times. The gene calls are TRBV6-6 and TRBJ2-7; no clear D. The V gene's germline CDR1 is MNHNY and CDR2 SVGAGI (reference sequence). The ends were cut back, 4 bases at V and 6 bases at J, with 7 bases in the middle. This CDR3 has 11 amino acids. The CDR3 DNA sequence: TGTGCCAGCAGTTCGACCCGCGAGCAGTACTTC. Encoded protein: CASSSTREQYF.

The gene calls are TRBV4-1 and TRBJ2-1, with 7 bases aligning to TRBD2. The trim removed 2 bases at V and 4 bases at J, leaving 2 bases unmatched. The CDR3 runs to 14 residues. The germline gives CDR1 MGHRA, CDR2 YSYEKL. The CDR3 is CASSQSGTYNEQFF. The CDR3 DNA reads TGCGCCAGCAGCCAAAGCGGGACTTACAATGAGCAGTTCTTC.

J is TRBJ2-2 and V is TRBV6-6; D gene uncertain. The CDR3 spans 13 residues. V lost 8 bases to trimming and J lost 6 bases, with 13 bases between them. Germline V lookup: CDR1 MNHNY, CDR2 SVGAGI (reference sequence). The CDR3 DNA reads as TGTGCCAGCCCCCCCTTTGCGGCCGGGGAGCTGTTTTTT. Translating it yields CASPPFAAGELFF.

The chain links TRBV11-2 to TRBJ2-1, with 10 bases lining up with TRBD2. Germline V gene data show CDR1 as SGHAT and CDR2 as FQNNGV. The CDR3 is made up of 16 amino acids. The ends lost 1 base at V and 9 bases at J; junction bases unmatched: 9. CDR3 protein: CASSLVGSGGIREQFF. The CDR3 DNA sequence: TGTGCCAGCAGCTTAGTAGGTAGCGGGGGGATCCGTGAGCAGTTCTTC.

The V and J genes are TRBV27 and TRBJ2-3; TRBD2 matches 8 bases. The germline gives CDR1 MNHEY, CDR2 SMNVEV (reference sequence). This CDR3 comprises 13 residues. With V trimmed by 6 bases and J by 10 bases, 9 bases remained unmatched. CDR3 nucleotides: TGTGCCAGCAGGGGGGGACTAGTGTTGGCGCAGTATTTT. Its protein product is CASRGGLVLAQYF.

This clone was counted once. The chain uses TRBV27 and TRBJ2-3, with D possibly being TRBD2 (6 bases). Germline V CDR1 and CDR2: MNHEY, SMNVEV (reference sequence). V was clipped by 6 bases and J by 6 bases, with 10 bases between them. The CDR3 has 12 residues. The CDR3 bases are TGTGCCAGCAGGGGGGGTAGGGATACGCAGTATTTT. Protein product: CASRGGRDTQYF.

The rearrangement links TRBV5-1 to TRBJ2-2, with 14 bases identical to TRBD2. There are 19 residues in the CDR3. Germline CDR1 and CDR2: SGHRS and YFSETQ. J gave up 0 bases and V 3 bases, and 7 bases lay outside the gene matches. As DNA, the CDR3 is TGCGCCAGCAGCTCCCGCGGACTAGCGGGGGGAACGAACACCGGGGAGCTGTTTTTT. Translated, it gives CASSSRGLAGGTNTGELFF.

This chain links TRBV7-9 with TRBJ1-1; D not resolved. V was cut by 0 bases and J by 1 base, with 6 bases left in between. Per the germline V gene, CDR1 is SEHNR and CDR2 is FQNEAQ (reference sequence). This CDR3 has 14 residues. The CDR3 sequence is CASSLAARNTEAFF. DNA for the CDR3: TGTGCCAGCAGCTTAGCGGCCAGGAACACTGAAGCTTTCTTT.

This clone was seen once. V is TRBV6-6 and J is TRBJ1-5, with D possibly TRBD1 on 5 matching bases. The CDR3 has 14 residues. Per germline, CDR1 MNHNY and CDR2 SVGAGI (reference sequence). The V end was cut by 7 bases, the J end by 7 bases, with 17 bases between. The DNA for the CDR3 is TGTGCCAGCACTAACTTCGGGGGAGACCAGCCCCAGCATTTT. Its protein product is CASTNFGGDQPQHF.

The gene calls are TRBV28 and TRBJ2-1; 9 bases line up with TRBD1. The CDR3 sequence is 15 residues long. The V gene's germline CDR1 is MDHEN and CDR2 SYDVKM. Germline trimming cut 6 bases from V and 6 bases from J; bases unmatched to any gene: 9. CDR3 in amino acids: CASSPPGQGSNEQFF. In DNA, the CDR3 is TGTGCCAGCAGCCCCCCCGGACAGGGGTCCAATGAGCAGTTCTTC.

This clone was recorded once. DNA of the CDR3: TGTGCCAGCAGTGAAGACCCTCTCCGGGGGGACTACGAGCAGTACTTC. Translating gives CASSEDPLRGDYEQYF. The genes are TRBV6-1 and TRBJ2-7, with 7 positions matching TRBD2. The germline V gene has CDR1 MNHNS and CDR2 SASEGT. The CDR3 runs to 16 residues. V gave up 1 base and J gave up 3 bases; unmatched junction bases: 9.

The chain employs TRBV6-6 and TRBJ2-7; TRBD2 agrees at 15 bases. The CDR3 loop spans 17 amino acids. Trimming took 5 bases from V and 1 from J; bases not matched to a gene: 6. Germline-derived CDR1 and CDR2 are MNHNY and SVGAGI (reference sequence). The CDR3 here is CASSRPGTSGRSYEQYF. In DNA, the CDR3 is TGTGCCAGCAGTCGTCCCGGGACTAGCGGGAGGTCCTACGAGCAGTACTTC.

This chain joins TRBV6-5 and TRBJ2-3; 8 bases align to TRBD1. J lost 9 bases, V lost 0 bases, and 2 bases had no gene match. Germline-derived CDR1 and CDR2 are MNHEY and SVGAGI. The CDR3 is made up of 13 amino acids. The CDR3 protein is CASSYSTGGTQYF. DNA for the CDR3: TGTGCCAGCAGTTACTCTACAGGGGGGACGCAGTATTTT.

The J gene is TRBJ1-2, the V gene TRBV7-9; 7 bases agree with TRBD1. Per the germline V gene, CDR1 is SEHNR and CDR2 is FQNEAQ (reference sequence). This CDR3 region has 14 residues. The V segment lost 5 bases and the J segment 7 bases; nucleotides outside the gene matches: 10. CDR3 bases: TGTGCCAGCAGCATTACAGGGGATAGTGGTGGCTACACCTTC. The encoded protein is CASSITGDSGGYTF.

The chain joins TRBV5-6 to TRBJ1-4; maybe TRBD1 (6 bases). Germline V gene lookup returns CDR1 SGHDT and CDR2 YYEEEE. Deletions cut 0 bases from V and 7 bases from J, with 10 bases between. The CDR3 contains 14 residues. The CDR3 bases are TGTGCCAGCAGCTTGGAACAGGGAGGTGAAAAACTGTTTTTT. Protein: CASSLEQGGEKLFF.